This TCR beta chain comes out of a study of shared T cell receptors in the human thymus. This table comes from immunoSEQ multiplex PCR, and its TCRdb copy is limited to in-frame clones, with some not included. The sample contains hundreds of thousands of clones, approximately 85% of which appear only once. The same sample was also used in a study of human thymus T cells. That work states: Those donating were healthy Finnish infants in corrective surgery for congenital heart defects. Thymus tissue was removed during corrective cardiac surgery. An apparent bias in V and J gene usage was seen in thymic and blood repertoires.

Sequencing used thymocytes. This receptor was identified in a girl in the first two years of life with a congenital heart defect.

CDR3 amino acids: CSVEDLKGPGGLWGVKETQYF. The CDR3 DNA reads as TGCAGCGTTGAAGATCTAAAGGGGCCAGGGGGCCTGTGGGGAGTAAAAGAGACCCAGTACTTC. This sequence joins TRBV29-1 and TRBJ2-5; TRBD1 matches 8 bases. The germline CDR1 and CDR2 sequences are SQVTM and ANQGSEA. This CDR3 comprises 21 residues. V was clipped by 0 bases and J by 3 bases; unmatched bases: 24.